This is a list of T cell receptor beta chains from one sample in a study of blood T cell repertoires in COVID-19. Sequenced by immunoSEQ multiplex PCR; TCRdb stores in-frame clones only, minus some. The sample yields under 200,000 clones, 80% to 85% seen once. Sequencing input: peripheral blood. Receptors originate from a man between 65 and 85 years old with active or convalescent COVID-19. The CDR3 runs from the conserved cysteine through the conserved F or W. A D gene is named only where the DNA matches it firmly. Rows give clone size only sometimes, using once, few, many, or a class for an expanded clone.

j_call	v_call	d_call	clone_size	cdr3_nt	cdr3_aa
TRBJ2-6	TRBV18	-	-	TGTGCCAGCTCAACGGGAGGGGGCGCTGGGGCCAACGTCCTGACTTTC	CASSTGGGAGANVLTF
TRBJ2-3	TRBV18	-	-	TGTGCCAGCTCACCACGGCGGGGACGGATCACAGATACGCAGTATTTT	CASSPRRGRITDTQYF
TRBJ1-4	TRBV5-5	-	-	TGTGCCAGCAGCTTAGGGGGAATTGGTGAAAAACTGTTTTTT	CASSLGGIGEKLFF
TRBJ1-2	TRBV6-5	-	-	TGTGCCAGCAGTTACCTCCTCTCCGACTATGGCTACACCTTC	CASSYLLSDYGYTF
TRBJ1-1	TRBV5-4	-	few	TGTGCCAGCAGCACCCCCAGGTCGAGCTTCGCTGAAGCTTTCTTT	CASSTPRSSFAEAFF
TRBJ1-3	TRBV27	TRBD1	-	TGTGCCAGCAGTAGGGGGACAGGGAGCGCTGGAAACACCATATATTTT	CASSRGTGSAGNTIYF
TRBJ2-7	TRBV27	-	-	TGTGCCAGCAGTTTTCACAGGGAGGGGGTGGAGCAGTACTTC	CASSFHREGVEQYF
TRBJ2-2	TRBV19	-	-	TGTGCCAGTAGTATGACGGGGGCCGGGGAGCTGTTTTTT	CASSMTGAGELFF
TRBJ2-7	TRBV6-2/TRBV6-3	TRBD1	-	TGTGCCAGCAGTTATGGGACAGGGGACCCAAACCCCTACGAGCAGTACTTC	CASSYGTGDPNPYEQYF
TRBJ2-7	TRBV2	TRBD2	-	TGTGCCAGCAGGGGCCCAACTAGCGGCTCCTACGAGCAGTACTTC	CASRGPTSGSYEQYF
TRBJ2-1	TRBV7-2	-	-	TGTGCCAGCAGCTTCCCTCTAGCGAGCTCCTACAATGAGCAGTTCTTC	CASSFPLASSYNEQFF
TRBJ1-6	TRBV11-2	-	-	TGTGCCAGCAGCTGGCAGGGGAGTTCACCCCTCCACTTT	CASSWQGSSPLHF
TRBJ1-1	TRBV2	-	-	TGTGCCAGCAGAACGAGGGAGAACACTGAAGCTTTCTTT	CASRTRENTEAFF
TRBJ2-7	TRBV14	-	-	TGTGCCAGCAGCCAAGTCAGGGCGTACGAGCAGTACTTC	CASSQVRAYEQYF
TRBJ1-2	TRBV11-2	-	-	TGTGCCAGCAGCTTAGATCGGCAGGGTAGCTATGGCTACACCTTC	CASSLDRQGSYGYTF
TRBJ1-4	TRBV5-4	-	-	TGTGCCAGCACAGACGGGGGACGGGCTAATGAAAAACTGTTTTTT	CASTDGGRANEKLFF
TRBJ1-4	TRBV6-6	-	few	TGTGCCAGCAGTCGCGGACAGCCCGATAATGAAAAACTGTTTTTT	CASSRGQPDNEKLFF
TRBJ1-1	TRBV7-2	-	-	TGTGCCAGCAGCTTACATCATTCCCCGAACACTGAAGCTTTCTTT	CASSLHHSPNTEAFF
TRBJ1-2	TRBV10-2	TRBD1	-	TGCGCCAGCAGTGACTCTTGGACAGGTAGTTATGGCTACACCTTC	CASSDSWTGSYGYTF
TRBJ2-7	TRBV4-3	-	-	TGCGCCAGCAGCCAAGATCCAGCGAACGAGCAGTACTTC	CASSQDPANEQYF
TRBJ2-1	TRBV5-4	-	once	TGTGCCAGCAGGAGACAGGCGATGACATACAATGAGCAGTTCTTC	CASRRQAMTYNEQFF
TRBJ1-1	TRBV12-3/TRBV12-4	-	-	TGTGCCAGCAGTTTTGCCGGGGAAGCTTTCTTT	CASSFAGEAFF
TRBJ1-1	TRBV5-4	-	-	TGTGCCAGCAGCAACTACGGGACAACCCTATACACTGAAGCTTTCTTT	CASSNYGTTLYTEAFF
TRBJ2-2	TRBV18	-	-	TGTGCCAGCTCCCCAGACAACAGTCGAACCGGGGAGCTGTTTTTT	CASSPDNSRTGELFF
TRBJ1-1	TRBV21-1	-	-	TGTGCCAGCAGCAAAAAAAAGGACAGGGCTACTTCCACTGAAGCTTTCTTT	CASSKKKDRATSTEAFF
TRBJ2-7	TRBV19	-	-	TGTGCGTCGCATCCAGGACACCGAGCCTACGAGCAGTACTTC	CASHPGHRAYEQYF
TRBJ2-5	TRBV10-2	TRBD1	-	TGCGCCAGCACTGGGACAGGTCCGGGGACCCAGTACTTC	CASTGTGPGTQYF
TRBJ1-5	TRBV19	-	few	TGTGCCAGTAGGGAAGAGGGATGGGCTCAGCCCCAGCATTTT	CASREEGWAQPQHF
TRBJ2-5	TRBV12-3/TRBV12-4	TRBD1	-	TGTGCCAGCAATTCCGGGACAGAAGAGACCCAGTACTTC	CASNSGTEETQYF
TRBJ1-2	TRBV5-1	TRBD1	-	TGCGCCAGCAGCCCCGGCCTCTACCGGGACAGAGACTATGGCTACACCTTC	CASSPGLYRDRDYGYTF
TRBJ1-5	TRBV11-2	TRBD1	once	TGTGCCAGCAGCCGGACAGGGGTTCAGCCCCAGCATTTT	CASSRTGVQPQHF
TRBJ2-3	TRBV15	TRBD1	-	TGTGCCACCAGCAGGGTAGGACAGGGAAATACGCAGTATTTT	CATSRVGQGNTQYF
TRBJ2-7	TRBV9	-	-	TGTGCCAGCAGCCCAGGTGGAGCGGGTTACTCCTACGAGCAGTACTTC	CASSPGGAGYSYEQYF
TRBJ2-3	TRBV7-3	TRBD2	-	TGTGCCAGCAGCTTGGGACTAGCGGGAGCAGATACGCAGTATTTT	CASSLGLAGADTQYF
TRBJ1-5	TRBV5-8	-	-	TGTGCCAGCAGCTTGGTCCAGGGCGGTCAGCCCCAGCATTTT	CASSLVQGGQPQHF
TRBJ1-6	TRBV30	-	-	TGTGCCTGGAGTGTAAGTTGGCAGGGGCATTTACCCCTCCACTTT	CAWSVSWQGHLPLHF
TRBJ1-1	TRBV7-7	TRBD1	-	TGTGCTAGCAGCTTTGGACAGGGGACTGAAGCTTTCTTT	CASSFGQGTEAFF
TRBJ2-3	TRBV27	TRBD1	-	TGTGCCAGCAGCCAAGACAGGGTGAGCACAGATACGCAGTATTTT	CASSQDRVSTDTQYF
TRBJ1-5	TRBV19	-	-	TGTGCCAGTAGGCGGGGGCAGGGGATAGGCAATCAGCCCCAGCATTTT	CASRRGQGIGNQPQHF
TRBJ1-2	TRBV5-1	TRBD1	-	TGCGCCAGCAGCTTCAGCGGGGCAGGGGGCAATGGCTACACCTTC	CASSFSGAGGNGYTF
TRBJ1-5	TRBV7-2	-	-	TGTGCCAGCAGCTTAAATAGCCCCCATAGCAATCAGCCCCAGCATTTT	CASSLNSPHSNQPQHF
TRBJ2-7	TRBV5-1	-	-	TGCGCCAGCAGCTTGGGGTCACTGGTAGCCTACGAGCAGTACTTC	CASSLGSLVAYEQYF
TRBJ1-5	TRBV18	-	-	TGTGCCAGCTCACCACCGACCCTACCGGGGCAGCCCCAGCATTTT	CASSPPTLPGQPQHF
TRBJ2-2	TRBV2	-	-	TGTGCCAGCAGTTGGGGGGCCGGGGAGCTGTTTTTT	CASSWGAGELFF
TRBJ2-1	TRBV7-2	-	-	TGTGCCAGCAGCACCGGAGGATCCTCCTACAATGAGCAGTTCTTC	CASSTGGSSYNEQFF
TRBJ2-3	TRBV7-2	TRBD2	-	TGTGCCAGCAGCTTTTGGGCTAGCGGGAGGGGTACAGATACGCAGTATTTT	CASSFWASGRGTDTQYF
TRBJ1-5	TRBV19	TRBD1	-	TGTGCCAGTAGTCCCCGGACAGGGAGCAATCAGCCCCAGCATTTT	CASSPRTGSNQPQHF
TRBJ1-2	TRBV4-1	TRBD1	once	TGCGCCAGCAGCCAAGCGACCGGGACAGCTTATGGCTACACCTTC	CASSQATGTAYGYTF
TRBJ1-1	TRBV5-5	-	-	TGTGCCAGCAGCTTGGGGGGGAGGACTGAAGCTTTCTTT	CASSLGGRTEAFF
TRBJ2-7	TRBV7-6	TRBD2	-	TGTGCCAGCAGCACCCTTTTAGCGGGAGGGGACTACGAGCAGTACTTC	CASSTLLAGGDYEQYF
TRBJ2-5	TRBV3-1/TRBV3-2	TRBD2	-	TGTGCCAGCAGCCAAGATCTGCGGGAGTGGGAAGAGACCCAGTACTTC	CASSQDLREWEETQYF
TRBJ1-4	TRBV6-5	TRBD1	-	TGTGCCACCTCACGACAGGGATGGAGTGAAAAACTGTTTTTT	CATSRQGWSEKLFF
TRBJ1-2	TRBV12-3/TRBV12-4	-	-	TGTGCCAGCAGTTTGGGGGGGAGCGGCTACACCTTC	CASSLGGSGYTF
TRBJ1-1	TRBV19	TRBD1	-	TGTGCCAGTAGTAGACAGGGGGCGCCGAACACTGAAGCTTTCTTT	CASSRQGAPNTEAFF